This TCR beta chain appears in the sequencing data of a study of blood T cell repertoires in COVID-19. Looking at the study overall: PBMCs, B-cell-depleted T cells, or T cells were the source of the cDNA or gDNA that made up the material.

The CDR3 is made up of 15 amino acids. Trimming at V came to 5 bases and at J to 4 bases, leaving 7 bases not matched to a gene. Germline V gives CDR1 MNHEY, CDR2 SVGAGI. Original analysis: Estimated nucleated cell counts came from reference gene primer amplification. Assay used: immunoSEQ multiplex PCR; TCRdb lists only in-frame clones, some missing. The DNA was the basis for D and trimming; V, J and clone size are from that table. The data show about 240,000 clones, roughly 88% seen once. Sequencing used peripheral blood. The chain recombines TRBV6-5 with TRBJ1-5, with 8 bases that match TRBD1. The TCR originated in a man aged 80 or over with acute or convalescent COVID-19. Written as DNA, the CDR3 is TGTGCCAGCAGTACCACAGGGGGAGGTAATCAGCCCCAGCATTTT. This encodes CASSTTGGGNQPQHF.